Below, 21 T cell receptor beta chains from the same sample are listed, as sequenced in a study of radiotherapy plus CTLA-4 blockade in lung cancer. Clones were read by immunoSEQ multiplex PCR, and TCRdb kept only the in-frame ones, dropping some. The sample has around 110,000 clones, 80% to 90% seen once. Specimen: peripheral blood, collected from a patient treated with radiotherapy plus ipilimumab. Every receptor here comes from a human donor with non-small cell lung cancer that progressed on radiotherapy plus ipilimumab.

V and J are TRBV30 and TRBJ1-2; 8 bases line up with TRBD1. Trimming cost V 5 bases and J 8 bases; bases outside gene matches: 10. CDR1 and CDR2 from the germline V gene are GTSNPN and SVGIG (reference sequence). The CDR3 covers 13 residues. The CDR3 is CAWARDRPRGYTF. DNA of the CDR3: TGTGCCTGGGCGCGGGACAGGCCGCGGGGCTACACCTTC. Full variable domain (missing parts from reference TRBV30 and TRBJ1-2): SQTIHQWPATLVQPVGSPLSLECTVEGTSNPNLYWYRQAAGRGLQLLFYSVGIGQISSEVPQNLSASRPQDRQFILSSKKLLLSDSGFYLCAWARDRPRGYTFGSGTRLTVV.

This chain uses TRBV9 with TRBJ2-1; the match to TRBD2 covers 7 bases. Germline V gives CDR1 SGDLS, CDR2 YYNGEE. Losses at the gene ends were 4 bases for V and 10 bases for J; bases not matched to a gene: 14. CDR3 length: 15 residues. CDR3 DNA sequence: TGTGCCAGCAGCCCGACCGGGACCAATAGCGGGGAGCAGTTCTTC. It codes for CASSPTGTNSGEQFF.

The rearrangement links TRBV29-1 to TRBJ1-1; 10 positions agree with TRBD1. The CDR3 runs to 13 residues. Germline trimming cut 7 bases from V and 4 bases from J; bases unmatched to any gene: 6. In germline, CDR1 is SQVTM, CDR2 ANQGSEA. The CDR3 DNA is TGCAGCGCCGCGACAGGGGGCGGCACTGAAGCTTTCTTT. Translating it yields CSAATGGGTEAFF.

This chain uses TRBV19 with TRBJ1-3; perhaps TRBD1 as D (6 bases). The germline V gene encodes CDR1 LNHDA and CDR2 SQIVND (reference sequence). Trimming left V 2 bases short and J 2 bases short, with 13 bases between. The CDR3 loop spans 16 amino acids. The CDR3: CASSILPQGAGNTIYF. The DNA for the CDR3 is TGTGCCAGTAGTATACTTCCACAGGGAGCTGGAAACACCATATATTTT.

The chain carries TRBV5-4 and TRBJ1-1; 10 positions match TRBD1. This CDR3 has 17 amino acids. Trimming cost V 0 bases and J 10 bases; bases outside gene matches: 15. The V gene's germline CDR1 is SGHNT and CDR2 YYREEE (reference sequence). The CDR3 DNA follows: TGTGCCAGCAGCTTGGGGGGACATATGACAGGGGGCGCAGCAGCTTTCTTT. As protein: CASSLGGHMTGGAAAFF.

This chain links TRBV5-1 with TRBJ2-1; 14 nucleotides match TRBD2. The V and J ends lost 6 bases and 9 bases, in that order; junction bases with no gene match: 14. The germline CDR1 and CDR2 sequences are SGHRS and YFSETQ. The CDR3 extends over 17 amino acids. This chain's CDR3 is CASTKNGLAGGVAEQFF. The CDR3 DNA reads TGCGCCAGCACGAAAAATGGACTAGCGGGAGGTGTAGCTGAGCAGTTCTTC. The full variable domain, completed using reference TRBV5-1 and TRBJ2-1, is KAGVTQTPRYLIKTRGQQVTLSCSPISGHRSVSWYQQTPGQGLQFLFEYFSETQRNKGNFPGRFSGRQFSNSRSEMNVSTLELGDSALYLCASTKNGLAGGVAEQFFGPGTRLTVL.

The chain joins TRBV19 to TRBJ1-2; TRBD1 might be the D (5 bases). The germline gives CDR1 LNHDA, CDR2 SQIVND (reference sequence). V lost 3 bases, J lost 8 bases, and 10 bases lay in between. The CDR3 runs 12 residues. CDR3 coding DNA: TGTGCCAGTAGTATTGTCACAGGAGGCTACACCTTC. It encodes CASSIVTGGYTF.

This clone was seen a few times. At the DNA level, this CDR3 is encoded by other sequences in the same sample as well. The V gene is TRBV29-1, the J gene TRBJ1-4; D perhaps matches TRBD1 (5 bases). Germline loops: CDR1 SQVTM, CDR2 ANQGSEA. The CDR3 is 13 residues long. V dropped 4 bases and J dropped 8 bases, with 14 bases sitting between them. The CDR3 loop is CSVGRKGTEKLFF. The CDR3 nucleotides are TGCAGCGTTGGGCGAAAAGGGACCGAAAAACTGTTTTTT.

This clone was counted only a few times. The genes are TRBV29-1 and TRBJ1-1; D is perhaps TRBD1 (5 bases). Trimming took off 4 bases at V and 4 bases at J, with 10 bases between the two ends. CDR1 SQVTM and CDR2 ANQGSEA come from the germline V gene. This CDR3 is 12 amino acids long. The CDR3 spells CSVGQGGTEAFF. The CDR3 DNA reads as TGCAGCGTTGGGCAGGGAGGCACTGAAGCTTTCTTT.

V and J are TRBV19 and TRBJ1-4; the D is unclear. The CDR3 consists of 14 residues. The V end lost 6 bases, the J end lost 8 bases, and 16 bases lay between the germline ends. Germline CDR1 is LNHDA and CDR2 is SQIVND (reference sequence). The CDR3 region is CASRSYRTEEKLFF. CDR3 coding DNA: TGTGCCAGTAGGTCCTACCGGACTGAGGAAAAACTGTTTTTT.

The rearrangement joins TRBV6-1 to TRBJ1-2; tentative D call: TRBD1 (5 bases). The CDR3 has 14 residues. V was cut by 0 bases and J by 4 bases, with 9 bases left in between. Per the germline V gene, CDR1 is MNHNS and CDR2 is SASEGT. The CDR3 loop is CASSEASGTYGYTF. Here the CDR3 DNA reads TGTGCCAGCAGTGAAGCGTCGGGGACCTATGGCTACACCTTC.

This chain joins TRBV5-4 and TRBJ2-2, with D perhaps matching TRBD2 (6 bases). CDR1 SGHNT and CDR2 YYREEE come from the germline V gene (reference sequence). The CDR3 is made up of 14 amino acids. V lost 4 bases and J 8 bases, leaving 15 bases between the germline ends. CDR3 nucleotide sequence: TGTGCCAGCAGCCGGGACTCCGGCACAGGGGAGCTGTTTTTT. This gives the protein CASSRDSGTGELFF.

This chain uses TRBV7-9 with TRBJ2-7; TRBD1 matches 7 bases. The germline CDR1 and CDR2 sequences are SEHNR and FQNEAQ (reference sequence). Unmatched junction bases numbered 4, after V lost 1 base and J lost 7 bases. This CDR3 has 13 amino acids. CDR3 sequence: CASSLGQGEEQYF. In DNA form, the CDR3 reads TGTGCCAGCAGCTTAGGACAGGGTGAGGAGCAGTACTTC.

V and J are TRBV6-1 and TRBJ2-2; D possibly corresponds to TRBD1 (6 bases). The germline CDR1 and CDR2 sequences are MNHNS and SASEGT. The CDR3 is 14 residues long. V lost 4 bases and J lost 4, with 10 bases in between. CDR3 protein: CASSGRGGTGELFF. The CDR3 bases are TGTGCCAGCAGTGGGAGAGGGGGCACCGGGGAGCTGTTTTTT.

This clone was observed a handful of times. The V gene is TRBV4-1, the J gene TRBJ1-2, with 7 bases matching TRBD1. Germline CDR1 reads MGHRA; CDR2 reads YSYEKL. The ends lost 0 bases at V and 5 bases at J; junction bases unmatched: 6. This CDR3 is built from 15 residues. This CDR3 is CASSQEEGANYGYTF. Written as DNA, the CDR3 is TGCGCCAGCAGCCAAGAGGAGGGGGCGAATTATGGCTACACCTTC.

This chain links TRBV29-1 with TRBJ2-7; perhaps TRBD2 as D (6 bases). This CDR3 region has 16 residues. Deletions cut 4 bases from V and 0 bases from J, with 19 bases between. CDR1 SQVTM and CDR2 ANQGSEA come from the germline V gene. The CDR3 coding sequence is TGCAGCGTTGTAGGCACGGGAATGGGGGGCTCCTACGAGCAGTACTTC. It translates to CSVVGTGMGGSYEQYF.

The chain uses TRBV2 and TRBJ1-1, with a possible D match to TRBD1 (6 bases). Germline CDR1 and CDR2: SNHLY and FYNNEI. Trimming cost V 6 bases and J 7 bases, with 18 bases left between them. This CDR3 has 14 amino acids. The CDR3 sequence is CASRDSLRGFEAFF. In nucleotides, the CDR3 is TGTGCCAGCAGGGACAGTCTTAGGGGATTTGAAGCTTTCTTT.

This clone appeared once. The gene calls are TRBV4-2 and TRBJ2-1, with 10 nucleotides matching TRBD2. With V trimmed by 4 bases and J by 0 bases, 6 bases remained unmatched. The germline CDR1 and CDR2 sequences are LGHNA and YNFKEQ. The CDR3 contains 17 residues. CDR3 amino acids: CASSPWTSGSSYNEQFF. Here the CDR3 DNA reads TGTGCCAGCAGCCCCTGGACTAGCGGCAGCTCCTACAATGAGCAGTTCTTC.

The gene calls are TRBV6-6 and TRBJ1-2; tentatively, D is TRBD1 (6 bases). Germline lookup yields CDR1 MNHNY and CDR2 SVGAGI (reference sequence). V lost 7 bases and J lost 3, with 18 bases in between. The CDR3 is 15 amino acids. For the CDR3, the DNA is TGTGCCAGCAACCAAGGGGGGGCGGACCACTATGGCTACACCTTC. Amino acids: CASNQGGADHYGYTF.

This sequence joins TRBV5-1 and TRBJ2-3; weak D call: TRBD1 (5 bases). There are 15 residues in the CDR3. From germline, CDR1 is SGHRS and CDR2 YFSETQ. V was shortened by 4 bases and J by 2 bases, with 14 bases between the two germline ends. Here the CDR3 reads CASSDWGMDTDTQYF. The CDR3 coding sequence is TGCGCCAGCAGCGACTGGGGCATGGACACAGATACGCAGTATTTT.

This chain uses TRBV10-1 with TRBJ2-7; no reliable D call. Trimming removed 4 bases at V and 6 bases at J, with 7 bases between. The germline CDR1 and CDR2 sequences are WNHNN and SYGVQD (reference sequence). The CDR3 has 11 amino acids. The CDR3 loop is CASSGTGEQYF. The CDR3 region has the DNA TGCGCCAGCAGTGGTACCGGCGAGCAGTACTTC.